The 14 T cell receptor beta chains in this list originate from one sample, sequenced in a study of shared clonotypes between healthy human individuals. Generated by immunoSEQ multiplex PCR, the TCRdb table keeps only in-frame clones and is missing some. The sample shows more than 2,000,000 clones, more than 85% of them seen only once. The specimen sequenced was naive CD4+ T cells from PBMCs. The subset: CD45RA+ positively selected. All receptors come from a young man in good health. Some clones in this sample may be carry-over from other donors' samples.

The gene calls are TRBV5-4 and TRBJ2-3; D ambiguous. This CDR3 has 14 amino acids. V lost 3 bases and J 2 bases, leaving 10 bases between the germline ends. Germline CDR1 SGHNT, CDR2 YYREEE (reference sequence). CDR3 nucleotide sequence: TGTGCCAGCAGCTCAAAGGCTGACACAGATACGCAGTATTTT. It translates to CASSSKADTDTQYF. Variable domain in full (rest from reference TRBV5-4 and TRBJ2-3): ETGVTQSPTHLIKTRGQQVTLRCSSQSGHNTVSWYQQALGQGPQFIFQYYREEENGRGNFPPRFSGLQFPNYSSELNVNALELDDSALYLCASSSKADTDTQYFGPGTRLTVL.

This clone has a single count. This rearrangement joins TRBV7-9 to TRBJ2-1, with 10 bases aligning to TRBD1. This CDR3 is 17 amino acids long. V was clipped by 5 bases and J by 0 bases; unmatched bases: 7. Germline V gives CDR1 SEHNR, CDR2 FQNEAQ (reference sequence). The CDR3 loop is CASSAPGDRGSYNEQFF. Here the CDR3 DNA reads TGTGCCAGCAGCGCGCCGGGGGACAGGGGCTCCTACAATGAGCAGTTCTTC.

This chain connects TRBV15 to TRBJ2-5; 7 bases agree with TRBD1. CDR3 length: 15 residues. Unmatched junction bases numbered 7, after V lost 2 bases and J lost 4 bases. Germline CDR1 LNHNV, CDR2 YYDKDF (reference sequence). The CDR3 sequence: CATSRSLTGRETQYF. The CDR3 coding sequence is TGTGCCACCAGCAGATCCCTGACAGGGCGAGAGACCCAGTACTTC.

As for this clone: Additional DNA sequences in this sample encode the identical CDR3. The chain combines TRBV28 with TRBJ1-3; 8 bases align to TRBD1. With 3 bases clipped from V and 5 bases from J, the junction kept 6 bases outside the gene matches. There are 15 residues in the CDR3. Germline CDR1 is MDHEN and CDR2 is SYDVKM. The CDR3 region has the DNA TGTGCCAGCAGTTTTCAGGGGGCGTTAAGAAACACCATATATTTT. Translation: CASSFQGALRNTIYF.

The V call is TRBV18, the J call TRBJ1-1; maybe TRBD1 (5 bases). The CDR3 loop spans 16 amino acids. From germline, CDR1 is KGHSH and CDR2 LQKENI. V shed 5 bases and J shed 1 base, with 17 bases lying between them. The CDR3 loop reads CASSSTGYRSNTEAFF. For the CDR3, the DNA is TGTGCCAGCTCATCCACGGGATACAGGTCGAACACTGAAGCTTTCTTT.

A remark on this clone: The sample carries other DNA sequences with the same CDR3. V usage is TRBV6-5 and J usage is TRBJ1-1; weak D call: TRBD1 (5 bases). Trimming took off 0 bases at V and 5 bases at J, with 7 bases between the two ends. Germline lookup yields CDR1 MNHEY and CDR2 SVGAGI. This CDR3 has 13 amino acids. CDR3 loop: CASSYSRGTEAFF. The CDR3 DNA reads as TGTGCCAGCAGTTACTCACGGGGGACTGAAGCTTTCTTT.

With regard to this clone: This sample also contains other DNA sequences that code for the same CDR3. This chain connects TRBV30 to TRBJ1-1, with a tentative D call TRBD1 (5 bases). The germline CDR1 and CDR2 sequences are GTSNPN and SVGIG (reference sequence). V dropped 3 bases and J dropped 0 bases, with 11 bases sitting between them. The CDR3 is 14 residues long. This CDR3 is CAWSLTGLNTEAFF. CDR3 sequence (DNA): TGTGCCTGGAGCCTAACAGGATTGAACACTGAAGCTTTCTTT.

CDR3 residues: CARSLKLIAGGTATDTQYF. The CDR3 DNA sequence: TGTGCCAGAAGCTTGAAGTTGATAGCGGGAGGGACGGCCACAGATACGCAGTATTTT. The chain couples TRBV5-3 to TRBJ2-3; 11 bases are shared with TRBD2. TRBV5-3 is an open reading frame, and its role is uncertain. V shed 1 base and J 2 bases; nucleotides not matched to a gene: 12. The CDR3 is 19 residues long.

The chain combines TRBV28 with TRBJ1-4; D remains unclear. Germline-derived CDR1 and CDR2 are MDHEN and SYDVKM. Trimming shortened V by 11 bases and J by 4 bases, and 11 bases separated the two germline ends. The CDR3 length is 12 residues. The CDR3 bases are TGTGCCCTCTCGCGGGGTAATGAAAAACTGTTTTTT. Translated: CALSRGNEKLFF. The entire variable domain, with the rest obtained from reference TRBV28 and TRBJ1-4, is as follows: DVKVTQSSRYLVKRTGEKVFLECVQDMDHENMFWYRQDPGLGLRLIYFSYDVKMKEKGDIPEGYSVSREKKERFSLILESASTNQTSMYLCALSRGNEKLFFGSGTQLSVL.

The chain uses TRBV9 and TRBJ1-2; D gene ambiguous. There are 16 residues in the CDR3. V was shortened by 2 bases and J by 7 bases, with 21 bases between the two germline ends. Per germline, CDR1 SGDLS and CDR2 YYNGEE. In DNA form, the CDR3 reads TGTGCCAGCAGCGTTCCCGCATCGGGCAATTGGTTTGGCTACACCTTC. Its protein is CASSVPASGNWFGYTF.

The J gene is TRBJ1-5, the V gene TRBV11-2; D is unresolved. Per the germline V gene, CDR1 is SGHAT and CDR2 is FQNNGV. The CDR3 length is 15 residues. Trimming stripped 5 bases from V and 2 bases from J, with 13 bases between. CDR3 region: CASSPRWGGNQPQHF. DNA of the CDR3: TGTGCCAGCAGCCCCCGCTGGGGAGGCAATCAGCCCCAGCATTTT.

This chain joins TRBV7-8 and TRBJ2-5; D is ambiguous. CDR1 and CDR2 from the germline V gene are SGHVS and FQNEAQ. Trimming took off 10 bases at V and 4 bases at J, with 16 bases between the two ends. The CDR3 contains 13 residues. CDR3 nucleotide sequence: TGTGCCACGGCCGCGGTCAGGAGAGAGACCCAGTACTTC. As protein: CATAAVRRETQYF.

This clone was found once. The gene calls are TRBV2 and TRBJ2-7; D tentatively reads TRBD1 or TRBD2 (5 bases each). Germline V gene sequence: CDR1 SNHLY, CDR2 FYNNEI. V was trimmed by 6 bases and J by 2 bases, leaving 11 bases between them. The CDR3 has 13 residues. The CDR3 is CASRTGPTYEQYF. For the CDR3, the DNA is TGTGCCAGCAGGACGGGACCCACCTACGAGCAGTACTTC.

This clone has a single count. The rearrangement joins TRBV18 to TRBJ2-5; no clear D gene. The CDR3 runs 12 residues. V was trimmed by 1 base and J by 4 bases, leaving 4 bases between them. Germline CDR1 is KGHSH and CDR2 is LQKENI. The CDR3 sequence: CASSPQVETQYF. The CDR3, as DNA: TGTGCCAGCTCACCACAAGTAGAGACCCAGTACTTC. Combining the CDR3 with reference TRBV18 and TRBJ2-5 gives the whole variable domain NAGVMQNPRHLVRRRGQEARLRCSPMKGHSHVYWYRQLPEEGLKFMVYLQKENIIDESGMPKERFSAEFPKEGPSILRIQQVVRGDSAAYFCASSPQVETQYFGPGTRLLVL.